Below, 7 T cell receptor beta chains from the same sample are listed, as sequenced in a study of T cells expressing NK-cell markers (dated by TCRdb to the early 2020s). Receptors were amplified or captured by 5' RACE. The instrument was an Illumina HiSeq 2000. TCRdb reprocessed the reads and provides one entry for every CDR3 protein sequence; no DNA is given. The table of this sample itemizes approximately 550,000 distinct CDR3 sequences. The ten largest clones represent approximately 3.5% of the sample. The material sequenced was blood T cells: a sorted CD56 or NKG2C T cell subset, CD4+ or CD8+ T cells, or bulk PBMC T cells (not recorded which). These receptors all come from a young man in good health. Donor details come from another sample of the same person, matched by shared clones.

CDR3 region: CASSPSRGMSQPQHF. The V and J genes are TRBV6-2 or TRBV6-3 and TRBJ1-5; TCRdb indicates TRBD1, and absent DNA this call remains unverified. Germline lookup yields CDR1 MNHEY and CDR2 SVGEGT. The CDR3 contains 15 residues.

CDR3 region: CASSAWTGALPASPLHF. This rearrangement joins TRBV12-3 or TRBV12-4 to TRBJ1-6; with no DNA, the TCRdb D assignment of TRBD1 cannot be verified. This CDR3 region has 17 residues.

The chain combines TRBV6-6 with TRBJ2-7; TCRdb lists TRBD1, though no DNA is available to test this call. The germline V gene has CDR1 MNHNY and CDR2 SVGAGI (reference sequence). The CDR3 sequence is 13 residues long. The CDR3 spells CASSYSNRGEQYF.

The V and J genes are TRBV5-1 and TRBJ2-3; the D call of TRBD2 rests on TCRdb alone, since no DNA is present to check it. The CDR3 runs to 15 residues. The V gene's germline CDR1 is SGHRS and CDR2 YFSETQ. CDR3 protein: CASSALAAGTDTQYF.

The chain is built from TRBV11-2 and TRBJ1-3. The CDR3 length is 17 residues. Germline assignment: CDR1 SGHAT and CDR2 FQNNGV. The CDR3 loop reads CASSLVPAGSTGNTIYF.

V is TRBV15 and J is TRBJ2-1; TCRdb returns TRBD2, unconfirmable since there is no DNA. Germline V gene lookup returns CDR1 LNHNV and CDR2 YYDKDF (reference sequence). The CDR3 consists of 17 residues. The CDR3 loop is CATSRGSGTSVGNEQFF.

This chain links TRBV5-1 with TRBJ1-1; the TCRdb D gene call, TRBD1, has no DNA to confirm it. The CDR3 loop spans 16 amino acids. Germline CDR1 SGHRS, CDR2 YFSETQ. The chain's CDR3 is CASSHAPGQGVSEAFF. Looking up the rest from reference TRBV5-1 and TRBJ1-1 gives the full variable domain: KAGVTQTPRYLIKTRGQQVTLSCSPISGHRSVSWYQQTPGQGLQFLFEYFSETQRNKGNFPGRFSGRQFSNSRSEMNVSTLELGDSALYLCASSHAPGQGVSEAFFGQGTRLTVV.